The source of this T cell receptor (beta chain) is a study of control samples from healthy donors and cancer patients. The assay was immunoSEQ multiplex PCR, and TCRdb's table has in-frame clones only and misses some. The table lists 65,000 to 100,000 clones, about 90% of them singletons, with roughly 20% in the top ten. Germline CDR1 reads MNHEY; CDR2 reads SVGEGT. The CDR3 is 15 amino acids. V was clipped by 5 bases and J by 6 bases; unmatched bases: 10. This receptor was taken from a man aged 45-65 years in good health. The sample consisted of blood. This chain uses TRBV6-2 or TRBV6-3 with TRBJ1-2, with 9 positions matching TRBD1. The CDR3 DNA reads as TGTGCCAGCAGTGCTCAGGGACAGGGTGTAAATGGCTACACCTTC. Its translation is CASSAQGQGVNGYTF.